What follows is one T cell receptor beta chain and its context. This sample is part of a study of T cell responses to AZD1222 COVID-19 vaccine. Generated by immunoSEQ multiplex PCR, the TCRdb table keeps only in-frame clones and is missing some. Counted here are tens of thousands of clones, 81% occurring once; the ten biggest clones make up around 28%. Germline V CDR1 and CDR2: SGHAT, FQNNGV. The trim removed 1 base at V and 5 bases at J, leaving 10 bases unmatched. This CDR3 is 17 amino acids long. This receptor was taken from an adult who received the AZD1222 COVID-19 vaccine. The V and J genes are TRBV11-2 and TRBJ2-5; 10 bases map to TRBD2. Sequenced here: peripheral blood, sampled 28 days after the second AZD1222 dose. Here the CDR3 reads CASSLGNLAGGGETQYF. The CDR3 coding sequence is TGTGCCAGCAGCTTAGGGAATTTAGCGGGAGGAGGGGAGACCCAGTACTTC. Drawing the rest from reference TRBV11-2 and TRBJ2-5, the complete variable domain is EAGVAQSPRYKIIEKRQSVAFWCNPISGHATLYWYQQILGQGPKLLIQFQNNGVVDDSQLPKDRFSAERLKGVDSTLKIQPAKLEDSAVYLCASSLGNLAGGGETQYFGPGTRLLVL.